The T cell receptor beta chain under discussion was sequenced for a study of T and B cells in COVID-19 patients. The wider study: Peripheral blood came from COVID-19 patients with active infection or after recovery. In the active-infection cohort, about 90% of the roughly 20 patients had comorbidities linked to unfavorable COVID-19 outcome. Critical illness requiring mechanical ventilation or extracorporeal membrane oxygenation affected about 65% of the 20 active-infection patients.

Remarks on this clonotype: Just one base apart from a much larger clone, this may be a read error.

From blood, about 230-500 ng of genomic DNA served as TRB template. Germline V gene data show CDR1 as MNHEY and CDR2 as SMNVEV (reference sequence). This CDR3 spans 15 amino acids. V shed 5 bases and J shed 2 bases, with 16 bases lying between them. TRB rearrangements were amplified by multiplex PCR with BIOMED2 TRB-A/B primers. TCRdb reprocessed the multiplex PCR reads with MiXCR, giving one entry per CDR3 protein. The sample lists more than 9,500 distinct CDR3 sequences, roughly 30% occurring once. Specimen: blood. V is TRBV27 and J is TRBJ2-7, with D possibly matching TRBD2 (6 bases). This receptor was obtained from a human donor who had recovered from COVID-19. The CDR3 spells CASSKAWGGAYEQYF. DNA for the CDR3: TGTGCCAGCAGTAAGGCTTGGGGAGGCGCCTACGAGCAGTACTTC.